This T cell receptor (beta chain) is from a study of glioma-infiltrating T cells. The iRepertoire nested amplicon-rescue multiplex PCR amplified TCR alpha and beta CDR3s from RNA. Input was about 100-450 ng of tissue mRNA or PBMC total RNA. TCRdb ran MiXCR on the multiplex PCR reads and lists one entry per CDR3 protein. This sample has some 130,000 distinct CDR3 sequences, with approximately 26% found just once. At least ten counts were recorded for this clonotype. The source is a human donor with low-grade glioma or glioblastoma, undergoing nonglioma brain surgery, or in good health (not recorded which). Sequenced input: glioma tissue, nonneoplastic brain tissue, or PBMCs (not recorded which).

The CDR3: CASSQSGRTDTQYF. As DNA, the CDR3 is TGTGCCAGCAGCCAGTCTGGGCGCACAGATACGCAGTATTTT. The chain recombines TRBV4-2 with TRBJ2-3; D uncertain. From germline, CDR1 is LGHNA and CDR2 YNFKEQ. The CDR3 sequence is 14 residues long. Deletions cut 3 bases from V and 1 base from J, with 8 bases between.